This T cell receptor (beta chain) was observed in a study of cytomegalovirus exposure and HLA in healthy donors. Study overall: Earlier results showed roughly 110 million unique TCR beta sequences derived from approximately 180 million T cells. Study results and limitations: The study designated about 180 TCR beta chains cytomegalovirus-associated.

This clone was seen only once. Its antigen is not known. Primers for the PCR totalled 60 Vbeta and 13 Jbeta. Sequencing was performed with immunoSEQ multiplex PCR; in TCRdb, only in-frame clones are kept and a portion is missing. The sample consists of roughly 150,000 clones, 65% to 80% of them appearing once. The CDR3 runs 16 residues. Germline trimming cut 6 bases from V and 7 bases from J; bases unmatched to any gene: 9. Germline lookup yields CDR1 KGHSH and CDR2 LQKENI. This sequence joins TRBV18 and TRBJ2-2; 12 bases map to TRBD1. This receptor was identified in a male donor in good health and CMV-seronegative. The sequenced sample consisted of PBMCs. The CDR3 nucleotides are TGTGCCAGCTCTCCCCCGGGACAGGGGGCCGGCGGGGAGCTGTTTTTT. Its protein product is CASSPPGQGAGGELFF.